Listed here is a single T cell receptor (beta chain). This entry comes from a study of blood T cell repertoires in COVID-19. Study-wide background: Samples taken during acute and convalescent COVID-19 were collected in the United States, Italy and Spain.

The V and J ends lost 0 bases and 6 bases respectively, with 8 bases between them. Germline values: CDR1 LGHDT, CDR2 YNNKEL (reference sequence). The CDR3 extends over 13 amino acids. The table came from immunoSEQ multiplex PCR; TCRdb's copy has only in-frame clones and leaves some out. This table has more than 85,000 clones, approximately 80% appearing once. What was sequenced was peripheral blood. V gene TRBV3-1 (or the pseudogene TRBV3-2) combines with J gene TRBJ1-1; maybe TRBD1 (5 bases). This TCR came from a man in his sixties with acute or convalescent COVID-19. The CDR3 bases are TGTGCCAGCAGCCAAGATCTCAGGGCTGAAGCTTTCTTT. The encoded protein is CASSQDLRAEAFF.